The present TCR beta chain was sequenced within a study of cytomegalovirus exposure and HLA in healthy donors. Study findings and constraints: Earlier findings revealed that most TCR beta V segments proved productive either about 87% or about 30% of the time. Some TCR beta chains (164 of them) were listed as cytomegalovirus-associated.

CDR1 is SGDLS and CDR2 is YYNGEE in the germline V gene. This CDR3 is built from 17 residues. These donors, healthy bone marrow donors, were studied. The PCR employed 60 Vbeta primers together with 13 Jbeta primers. Profiled with immunoSEQ multiplex PCR; TCRdb holds only in-frame clones, not every one. The data contain 100,000 to 120,000 clones, 76% of them singletons. In the case of this clone: Its cognate antigen is unknown. At one end the junction does not follow the germline gene, possibly because of a read error.

This receptor was obtained from a man younger than 40 in good health and CMV-seropositive. The chain has TRBV9 and TRBJ1-3; 9 nucleotides match TRBD1. The sample taken for sequencing was PBMCs. The CDR3: CASSVTNGTGFGNAIYF. The DNA of the CDR3 is TGTGCCAGCAGCGTAACCAACGGGACAGGGTTTGGAAACGCCATATATTTT.